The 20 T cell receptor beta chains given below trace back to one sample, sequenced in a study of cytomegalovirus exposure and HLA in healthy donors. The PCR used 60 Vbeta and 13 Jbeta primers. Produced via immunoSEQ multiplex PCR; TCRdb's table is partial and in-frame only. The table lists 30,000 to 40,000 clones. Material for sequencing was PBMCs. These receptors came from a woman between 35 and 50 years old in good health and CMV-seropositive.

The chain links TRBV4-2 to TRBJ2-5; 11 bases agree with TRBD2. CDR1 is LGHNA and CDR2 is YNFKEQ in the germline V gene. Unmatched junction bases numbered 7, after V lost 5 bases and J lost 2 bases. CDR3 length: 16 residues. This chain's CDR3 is CASSSLAGDGQETQYF. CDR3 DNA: TGTGCCAGCAGCTCACTAGCGGGAGACGGTCAAGAGACCCAGTACTTC.

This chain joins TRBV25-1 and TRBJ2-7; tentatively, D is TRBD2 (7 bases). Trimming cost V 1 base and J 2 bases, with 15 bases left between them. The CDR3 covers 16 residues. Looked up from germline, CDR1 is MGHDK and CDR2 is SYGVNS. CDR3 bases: TGTGCCAGCAGTGAATCCTGGGGGGGCAAGGCCTACGAGCAGTACTTC. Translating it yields CASSESWGGKAYEQYF.

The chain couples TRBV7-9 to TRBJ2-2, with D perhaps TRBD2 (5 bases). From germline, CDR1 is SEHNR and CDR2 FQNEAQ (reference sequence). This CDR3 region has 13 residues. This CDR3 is CVQRRGSDGELFF. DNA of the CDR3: TGTGTCCAGCGAAGAGGGTCGGACGGGGAGCTGTTTTTT.

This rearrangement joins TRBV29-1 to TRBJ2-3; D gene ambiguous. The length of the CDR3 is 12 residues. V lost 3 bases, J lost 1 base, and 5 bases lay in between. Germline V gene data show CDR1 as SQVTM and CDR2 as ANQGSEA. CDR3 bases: TGCAGCGTTGAGAGTGGCACAGATACGCAGTATTTT. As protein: CSVESGTDTQYF.

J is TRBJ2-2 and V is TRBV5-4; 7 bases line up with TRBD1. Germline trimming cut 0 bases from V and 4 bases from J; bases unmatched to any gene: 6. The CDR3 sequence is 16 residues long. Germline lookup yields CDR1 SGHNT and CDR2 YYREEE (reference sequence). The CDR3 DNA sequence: TGTGCCAGCAGCTTGGGACAGGGACGGGGCACCGGGGAGCTGTTTTTT. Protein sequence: CASSLGQGRGTGELFF.

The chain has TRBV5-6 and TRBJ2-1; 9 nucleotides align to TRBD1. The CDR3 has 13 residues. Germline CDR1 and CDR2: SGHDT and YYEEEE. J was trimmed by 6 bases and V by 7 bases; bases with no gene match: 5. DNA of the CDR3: TGTGCCAGCCTACAGGGGGCGGCCAATGAGCAGTTCTTC. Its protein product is CASLQGAANEQFF.

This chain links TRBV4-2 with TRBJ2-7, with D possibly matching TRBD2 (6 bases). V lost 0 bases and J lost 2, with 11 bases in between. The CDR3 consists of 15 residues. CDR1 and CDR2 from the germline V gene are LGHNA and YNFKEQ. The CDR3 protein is CASSQDRGTPYEQYF. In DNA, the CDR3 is TGTGCCAGCAGCCAAGACCGGGGGACCCCCTACGAGCAGTACTTC.

As DNA, the CDR3 is TGTGCCAGCATCATAGGGAGGTCGGTTTACACCTTC. Encoded protein: CASIIGRSVYTF. V usage is TRBV6-4 and J usage is TRBJ1-2; no firm D call. V lost 7 bases and J lost 11, with 17 bases in between. Looked up from germline, CDR1 is MRHNA and CDR2 is SNTAGT. This CDR3 comprises 12 residues.

The CDR3 DNA reads as TGTGCCAGCTCACCCCCACAGGGAACGAAAGATACGCAGTATTTT. Translating it yields CASSPPQGTKDTQYF. The V gene is TRBV18, the J gene TRBJ2-3; D is perhaps TRBD1 (6 bases). Germline values: CDR1 KGHSH, CDR2 LQKENI. This CDR3 is 15 amino acids long. V was pared by 3 bases and J by 5 bases, with 15 bases between.

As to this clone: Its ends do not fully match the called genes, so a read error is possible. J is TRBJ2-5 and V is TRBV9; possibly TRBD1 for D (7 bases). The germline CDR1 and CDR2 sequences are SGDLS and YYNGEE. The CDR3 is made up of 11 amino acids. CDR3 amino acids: CASSAQGGWNF. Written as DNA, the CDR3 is TGTGCCAGCAGCGCTCAGGGGGGTTGGAACTTC.

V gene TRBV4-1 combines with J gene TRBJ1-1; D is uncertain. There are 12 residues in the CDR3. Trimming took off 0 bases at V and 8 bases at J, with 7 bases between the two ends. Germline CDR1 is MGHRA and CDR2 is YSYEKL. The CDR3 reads CASSQDLGEAFF. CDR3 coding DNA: TGCGCCAGCAGCCAAGATCTGGGCGAAGCTTTCTTT.

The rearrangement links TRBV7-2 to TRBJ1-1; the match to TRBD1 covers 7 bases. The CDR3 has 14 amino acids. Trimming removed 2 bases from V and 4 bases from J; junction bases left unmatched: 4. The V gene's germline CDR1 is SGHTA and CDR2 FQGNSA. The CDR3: CASSLLDRATEAFF. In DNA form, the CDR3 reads TGTGCCAGCAGCTTACTAGACAGGGCCACTGAAGCTTTCTTT.

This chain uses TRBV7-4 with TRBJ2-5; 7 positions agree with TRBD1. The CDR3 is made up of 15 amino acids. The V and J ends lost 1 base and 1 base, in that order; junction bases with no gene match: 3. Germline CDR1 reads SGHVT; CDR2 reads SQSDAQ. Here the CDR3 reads CASSLVTGIQETQYF. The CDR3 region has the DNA TGTGCCAGCAGCTTAGTGACAGGGATCCAAGAGACCCAGTACTTC.

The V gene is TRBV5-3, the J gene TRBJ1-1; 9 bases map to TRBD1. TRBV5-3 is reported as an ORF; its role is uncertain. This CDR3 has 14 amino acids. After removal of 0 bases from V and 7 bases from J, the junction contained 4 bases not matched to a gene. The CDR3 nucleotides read TGTGCCAGAAGCTTGGCCGGGACAGGGAATGAAGCTTTCTTT. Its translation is CARSLAGTGNEAFF.

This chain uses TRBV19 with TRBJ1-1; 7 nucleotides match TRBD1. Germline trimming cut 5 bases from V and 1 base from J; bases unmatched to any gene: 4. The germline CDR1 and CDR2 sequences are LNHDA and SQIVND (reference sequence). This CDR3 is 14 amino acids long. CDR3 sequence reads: CASSPYRGNTEAFF. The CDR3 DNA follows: TGTGCCAGTAGTCCGTACAGGGGGAACACTGAAGCTTTCTTT.

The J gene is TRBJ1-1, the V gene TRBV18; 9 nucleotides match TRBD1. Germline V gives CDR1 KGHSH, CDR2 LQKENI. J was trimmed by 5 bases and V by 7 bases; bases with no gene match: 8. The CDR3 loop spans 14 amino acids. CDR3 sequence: CASWPGQGGTEAFF. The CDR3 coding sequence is TGTGCCAGCTGGCCGGGACAGGGAGGTACTGAAGCTTTCTTT.

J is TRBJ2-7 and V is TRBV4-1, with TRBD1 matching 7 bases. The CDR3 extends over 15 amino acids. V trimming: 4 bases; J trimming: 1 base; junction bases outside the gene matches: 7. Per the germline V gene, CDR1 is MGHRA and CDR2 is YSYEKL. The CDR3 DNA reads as TGCGCCAGCAGCCGGCGACAGGGAGAGTCCTACGAGCAGTACTTC. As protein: CASSRRQGESYEQYF.

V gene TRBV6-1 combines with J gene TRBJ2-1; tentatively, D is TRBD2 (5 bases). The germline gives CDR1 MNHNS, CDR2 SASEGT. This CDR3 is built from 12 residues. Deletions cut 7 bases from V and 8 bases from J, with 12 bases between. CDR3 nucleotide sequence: TGTGCCAGCACCGAGGTGCGGGATGAGCAGTTCTTC. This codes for CASTEVRDEQFF.

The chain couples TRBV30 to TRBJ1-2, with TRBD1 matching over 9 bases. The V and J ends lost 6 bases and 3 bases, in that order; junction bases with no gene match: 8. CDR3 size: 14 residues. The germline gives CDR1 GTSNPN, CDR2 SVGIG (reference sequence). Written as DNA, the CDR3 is TGTGCCTGTAAGGGACAGGGATCTTACTATGGCTACACCTTC. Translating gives CACKGQGSYYGYTF.

CDR3 in DNA: TGTGCTAGTGGTGCGGGAACAGGGGGCGCGTATCAGCCCCAGCATTTT. The encoded protein is CASGAGTGGAYQPQHF. V gene TRBV12-5 combines with J gene TRBJ1-5; 9 nucleotides match TRBD1. V lost 5 bases and J lost 5; bases outside the gene matches: 10. The CDR3 is 16 amino acids. Germline assignment: CDR1 LGHNT and CDR2 FRNRAP. The full variable domain, its missing parts supplied by reference TRBV12-5 and TRBJ1-5, is DARVTQTPRHKVTEMGQEVTMRCQPILGHNTVFWYRQTMMQGLELLAYFRNRAPLDDSGMPKDRFSAEMPDATLATLKIQPSEPRDSAVYFCASGAGTGGAYQPQHFGDGTRLSIL.